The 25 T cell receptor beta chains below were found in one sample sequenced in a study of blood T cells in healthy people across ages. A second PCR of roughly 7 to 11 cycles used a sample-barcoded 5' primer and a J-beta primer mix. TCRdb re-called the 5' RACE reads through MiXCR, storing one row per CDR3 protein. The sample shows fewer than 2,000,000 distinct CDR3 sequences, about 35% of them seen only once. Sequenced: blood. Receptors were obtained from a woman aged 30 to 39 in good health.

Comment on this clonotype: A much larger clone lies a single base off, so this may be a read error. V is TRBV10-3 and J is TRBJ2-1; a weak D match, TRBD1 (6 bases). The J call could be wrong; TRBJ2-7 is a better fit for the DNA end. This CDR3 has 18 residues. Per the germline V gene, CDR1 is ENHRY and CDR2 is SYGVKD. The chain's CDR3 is CAISELVRGRGSYNEQYF. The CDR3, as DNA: TGTGCCATCAGTGAGTTAGTTAGGGGGAGAGGTTCCTACAATGAGCAGTACTTC.

The CDR3 sequence is CASSQTGGWDEQFF. CDR3 DNA: TGCGCCAGCAGCCAGACAGGGGGCTGGGATGAGCAGTTCTTC. The chain recombines TRBV5-1 with TRBJ2-1, with 10 bases identical to TRBD1. The CDR3 has 14 amino acids. The germline CDR1 and CDR2 sequences are SGHRS and YFSETQ. After removal of 4 bases from V and 8 bases from J, the junction contained 6 bases not matched to a gene.

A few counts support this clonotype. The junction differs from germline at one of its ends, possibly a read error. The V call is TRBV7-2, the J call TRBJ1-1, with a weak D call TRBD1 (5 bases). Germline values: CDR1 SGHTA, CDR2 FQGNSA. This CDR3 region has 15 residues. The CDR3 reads CASSPSGSSGTGAFF. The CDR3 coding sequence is TGTGCCAGCAGCCCCTCCGGGTCCTCAGGGACTGGAGCTTTCTTT.

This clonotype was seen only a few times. For the CDR3, the DNA is TGCGCCAGCAGCTGGGGCAGGAACATATTTTCCCAAGAGACCCAGTACTTC. Its translation is CASSWGRNIFSQETQYF. The V and J genes are TRBV5-1 and TRBJ2-5; TRBD1 is a possible D gene (5 bases). Germline V lookup: CDR1 SGHRS, CDR2 YFSETQ. V gave up 3 bases and J gave up 1 base, with 19 bases separating them. The CDR3 has 17 residues.

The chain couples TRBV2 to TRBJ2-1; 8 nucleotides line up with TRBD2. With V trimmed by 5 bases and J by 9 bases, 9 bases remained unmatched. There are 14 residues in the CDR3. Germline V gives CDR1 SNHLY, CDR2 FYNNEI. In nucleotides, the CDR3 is TGTGCCAGCAGTTTGGGACTAGGGGAAGGTGAGCAGTTCTTC. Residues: CASSLGLGEGEQFF.

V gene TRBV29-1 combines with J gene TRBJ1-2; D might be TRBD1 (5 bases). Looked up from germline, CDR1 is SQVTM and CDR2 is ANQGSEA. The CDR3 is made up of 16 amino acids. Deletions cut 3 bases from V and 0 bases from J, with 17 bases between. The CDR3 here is CSVEGRGRTPNYGYTF. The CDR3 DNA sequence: TGCAGCGTTGAGGGTAGGGGTCGAACTCCTAACTATGGCTACACCTTC.

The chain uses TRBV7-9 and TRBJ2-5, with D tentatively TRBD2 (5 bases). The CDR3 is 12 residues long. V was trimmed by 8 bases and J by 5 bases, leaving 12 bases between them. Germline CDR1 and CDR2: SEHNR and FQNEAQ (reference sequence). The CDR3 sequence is CASARPGETQYF. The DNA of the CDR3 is TGTGCCAGCGCGCGCCCGGGGGAGACCCAGTACTTC.

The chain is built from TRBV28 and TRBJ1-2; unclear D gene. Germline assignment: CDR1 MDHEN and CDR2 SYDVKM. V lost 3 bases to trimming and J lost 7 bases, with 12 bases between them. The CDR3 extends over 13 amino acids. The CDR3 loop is CASSFTTLLGYTF. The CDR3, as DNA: TGTGCCAGCAGTTTTACGACCCTTCTTGGCTACACCTTC.

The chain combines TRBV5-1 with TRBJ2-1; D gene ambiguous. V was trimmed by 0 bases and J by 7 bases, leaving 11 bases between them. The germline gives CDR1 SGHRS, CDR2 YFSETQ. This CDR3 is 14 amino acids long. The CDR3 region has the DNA TGCGCCAGCAGCTTGGATGTGCATGAGAATGAGCAGTTCTTC. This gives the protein CASSLDVHENEQFF. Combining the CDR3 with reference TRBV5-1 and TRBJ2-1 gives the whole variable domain KAGVTQTPRYLIKTRGQQVTLSCSPISGHRSVSWYQQTPGQGLQFLFEYFSETQRNKGNFPGRFSGRQFSNSRSEMNVSTLELGDSALYLCASSLDVHENEQFFGPGTRLTVL.

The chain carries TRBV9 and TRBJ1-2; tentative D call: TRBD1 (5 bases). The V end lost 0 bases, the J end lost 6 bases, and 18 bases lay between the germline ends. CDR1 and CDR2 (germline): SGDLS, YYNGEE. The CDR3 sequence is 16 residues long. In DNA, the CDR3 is TGTGCCAGCAGCGTAGGGAGCGCGGGGCTCAAGGATGGCTACACCTTC. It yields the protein CASSVGSAGLKDGYTF.

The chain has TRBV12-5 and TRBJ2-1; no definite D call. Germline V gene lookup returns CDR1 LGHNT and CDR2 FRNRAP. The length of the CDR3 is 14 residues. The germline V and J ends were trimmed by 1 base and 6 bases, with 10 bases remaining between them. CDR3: CASGLGSPPNEQFF. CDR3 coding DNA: TGTGCTAGTGGTTTGGGATCCCCCCCCAATGAGCAGTTCTTC.

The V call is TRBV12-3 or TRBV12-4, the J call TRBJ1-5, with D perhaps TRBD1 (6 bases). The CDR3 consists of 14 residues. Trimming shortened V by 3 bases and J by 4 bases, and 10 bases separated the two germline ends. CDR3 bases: TGTGCCAGCAGTTTTCAGGGGTGGAATCAGCCCCAGCATTTT. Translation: CASSFQGWNQPQHF.

The CDR3 reads CASSSTSSYNEQYF. As DNA, the CDR3 is TGTGCCAGCAGTTCGACTAGCTCCTACAATGAGCAGTACTTC. This sequence joins TRBV6-1 and TRBJ2-1; the match to TRBD2 covers 7 bases. TRBJ2-7 explains the end of the DNA better; the J call may be wrong. CDR1 is MNHNS, CDR2 SASEGT, per germline. There are 14 residues in the CDR3.

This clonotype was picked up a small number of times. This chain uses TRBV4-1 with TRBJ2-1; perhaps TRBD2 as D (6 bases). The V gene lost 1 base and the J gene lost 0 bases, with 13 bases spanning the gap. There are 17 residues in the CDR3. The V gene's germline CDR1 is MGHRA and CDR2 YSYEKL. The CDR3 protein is CASSQVPLASSYNEQFF. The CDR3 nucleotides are TGCGCCAGCAGCCAAGTGCCACTAGCAAGCTCCTACAATGAGCAGTTCTTC.

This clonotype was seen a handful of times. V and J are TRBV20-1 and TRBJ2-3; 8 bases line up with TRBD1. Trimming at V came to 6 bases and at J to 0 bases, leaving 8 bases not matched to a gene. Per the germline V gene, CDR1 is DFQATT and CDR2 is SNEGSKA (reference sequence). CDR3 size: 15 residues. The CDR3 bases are TGCAGTGCCTTACGGACAGGGTTTAGCACAGATACGCAGTATTTT. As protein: CSALRTGFSTDTQYF.

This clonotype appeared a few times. DNA of the CDR3: TGTGCCAGCAGCCTGGATGGGGGAACCTACTACGAGCAGTACTTC. The encoded protein is CASSLDGGTYYEQYF. This chain links TRBV5-5 with TRBJ2-7; either TRBD1 or TRBD2 may supply D (5 bases each). Germline values: CDR1 SGHKS, CDR2 YYEKEE (reference sequence). Trimming stripped 4 bases from V and 3 bases from J, with 17 bases between. The CDR3 extends over 15 amino acids.

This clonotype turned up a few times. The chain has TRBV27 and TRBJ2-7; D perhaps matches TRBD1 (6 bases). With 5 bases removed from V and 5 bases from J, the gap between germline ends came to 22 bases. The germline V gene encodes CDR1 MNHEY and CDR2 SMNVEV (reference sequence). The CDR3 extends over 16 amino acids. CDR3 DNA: TGTGCCAGCAGTCCAGGTATGAGGGGGAGTAGCGACGAGCAGTACTTC. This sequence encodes CASSPGMRGSSDEQYF.

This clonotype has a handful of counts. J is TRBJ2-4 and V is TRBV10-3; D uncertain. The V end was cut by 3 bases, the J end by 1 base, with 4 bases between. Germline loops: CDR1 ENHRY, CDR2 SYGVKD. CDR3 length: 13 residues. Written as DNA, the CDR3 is TGTGCCATCAGTGATACGGCCAAAAACATTCAGTACTTC. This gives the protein CAISDTAKNIQYF.

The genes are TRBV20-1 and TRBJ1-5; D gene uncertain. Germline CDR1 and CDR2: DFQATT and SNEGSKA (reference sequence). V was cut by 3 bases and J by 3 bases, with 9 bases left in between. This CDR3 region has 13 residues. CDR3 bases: TGCAGTGCTAGGCGGGGTCTCAATCAGCCCCAGCATTTT. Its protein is CSARRGLNQPQHF.

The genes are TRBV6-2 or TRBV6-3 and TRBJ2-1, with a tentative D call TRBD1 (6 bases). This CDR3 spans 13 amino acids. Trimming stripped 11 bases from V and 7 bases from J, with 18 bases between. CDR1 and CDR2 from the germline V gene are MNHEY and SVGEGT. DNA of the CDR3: TGTGCCTCTCAGATCCCGGGGACAAATGAGCAGTTCTTC. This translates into CASQIPGTNEQFF.

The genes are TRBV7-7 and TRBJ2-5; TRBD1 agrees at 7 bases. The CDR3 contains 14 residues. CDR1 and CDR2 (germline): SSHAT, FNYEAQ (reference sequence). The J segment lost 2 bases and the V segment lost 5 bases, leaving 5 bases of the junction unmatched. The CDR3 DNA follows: TGTGCCAGCAGCCCGACAGGGCCTCAAGAGACCCAGTACTTC. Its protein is CASSPTGPQETQYF.

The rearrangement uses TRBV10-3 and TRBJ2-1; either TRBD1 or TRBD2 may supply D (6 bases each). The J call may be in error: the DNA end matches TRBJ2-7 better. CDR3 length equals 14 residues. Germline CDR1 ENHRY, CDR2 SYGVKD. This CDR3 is CAVSPWGAYNEQYF. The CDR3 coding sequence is TGTGCCGTCTCCCCCTGGGGGGCCTACAATGAGCAGTACTTC.

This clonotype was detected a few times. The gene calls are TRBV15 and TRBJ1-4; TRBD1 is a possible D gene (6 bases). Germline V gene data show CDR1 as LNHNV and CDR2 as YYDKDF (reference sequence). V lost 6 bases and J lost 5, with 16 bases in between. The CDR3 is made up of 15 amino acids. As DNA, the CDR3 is TGTGCCACCAGAGGGCTGGCAAGGGGGAATGAAAAACTGTTTTTT. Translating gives CATRGLARGNEKLFF.

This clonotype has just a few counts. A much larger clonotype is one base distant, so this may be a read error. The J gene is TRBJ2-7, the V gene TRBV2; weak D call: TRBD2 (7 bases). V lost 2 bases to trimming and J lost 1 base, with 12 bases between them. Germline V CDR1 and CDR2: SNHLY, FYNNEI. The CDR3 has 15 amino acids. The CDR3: CASSERGGGSYEQYF. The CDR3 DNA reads TGTGCCAGCAGTGAAAGGGGGGGTGGGTCCTACGAGCAGTACTTC.

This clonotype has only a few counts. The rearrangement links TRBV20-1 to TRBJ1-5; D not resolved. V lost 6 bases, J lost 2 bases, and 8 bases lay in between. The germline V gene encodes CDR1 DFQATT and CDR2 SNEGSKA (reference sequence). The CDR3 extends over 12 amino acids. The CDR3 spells CSAYERNQPQHF. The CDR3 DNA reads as TGCAGTGCCTATGAGCGCAATCAGCCCCAGCATTTT.